This T cell receptor (beta chain) was obtained from a study of cytomegalovirus exposure and HLA in healthy donors. Study outcomes and limitations: TCR beta chains associated with HLA were, in a later analysis, more clonally expanded than equally common others. Earlier analysis found most TCR beta V segments productive about 87% or about 30% of the time. Later on, an analysis tied around 17,000 TCR beta sequences to HLA alleles at 0.05 false discovery rate.

As concerns this clone: Its antigen is unidentified.

Looked up from germline, CDR1 is LGHNA and CDR2 is YSLEER. The CDR3 spans 16 residues. The ends were cut back, 5 bases at V and 6 bases at J, with 17 bases in the middle. Primers: 60 Vbeta forward and 13 Jbeta reverse. Assay used: immunoSEQ multiplex PCR; TCRdb lists only in-frame clones, some missing. The sample consists of roughly 190,000 clones, more than 65% of them appearing once. This receptor was obtained from a girl aged 10 to 17 in good health and CMV-seropositive. Sequences were obtained from PBMCs. V and J are TRBV4-3 and TRBJ1-6; D gene unclear. The CDR3 bases are TGCGCCAGCAGCAGAGAGACGGGATTGCTTAATTCACCCCTCCACTTT. Translating it yields CASSRETGLLNSPLHF.